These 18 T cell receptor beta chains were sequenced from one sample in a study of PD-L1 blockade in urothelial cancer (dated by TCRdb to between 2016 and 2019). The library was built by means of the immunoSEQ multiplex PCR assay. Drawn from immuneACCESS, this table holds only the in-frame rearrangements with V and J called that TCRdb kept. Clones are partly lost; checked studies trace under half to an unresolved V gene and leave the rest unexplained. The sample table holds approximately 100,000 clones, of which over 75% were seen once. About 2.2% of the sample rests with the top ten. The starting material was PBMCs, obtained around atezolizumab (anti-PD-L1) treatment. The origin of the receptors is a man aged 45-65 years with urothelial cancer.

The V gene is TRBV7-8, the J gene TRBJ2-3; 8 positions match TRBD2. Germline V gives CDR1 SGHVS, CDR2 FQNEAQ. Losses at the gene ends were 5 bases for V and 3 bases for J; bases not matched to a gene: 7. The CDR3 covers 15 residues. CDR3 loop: CASSPGGARTDTQYF. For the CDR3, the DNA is TGTGCCAGCAGCCCCGGGGGGGCGAGGACAGATACGCAGTATTTT.

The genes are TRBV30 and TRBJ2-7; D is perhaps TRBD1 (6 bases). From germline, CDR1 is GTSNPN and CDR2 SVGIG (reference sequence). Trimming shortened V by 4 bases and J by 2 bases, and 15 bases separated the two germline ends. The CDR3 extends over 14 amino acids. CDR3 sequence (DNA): TGTGCCTGGAATCAGGGGAGTAGGGCCTACGAGCAGTACTTC. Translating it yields CAWNQGSRAYEQYF.

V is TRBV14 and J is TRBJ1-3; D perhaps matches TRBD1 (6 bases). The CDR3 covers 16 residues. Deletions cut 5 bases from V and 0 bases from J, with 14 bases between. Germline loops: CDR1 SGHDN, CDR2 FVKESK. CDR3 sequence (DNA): TGTGCCAGCAGCGAGGGACACGCACACTCTGGAAACACCATATATTTT. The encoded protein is CASSEGHAHSGNTIYF.

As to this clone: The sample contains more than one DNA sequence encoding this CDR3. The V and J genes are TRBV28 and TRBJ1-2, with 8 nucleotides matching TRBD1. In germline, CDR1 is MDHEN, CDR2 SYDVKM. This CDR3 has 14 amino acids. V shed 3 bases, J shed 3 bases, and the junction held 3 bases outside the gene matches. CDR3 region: CASSFRDRHYGYTF. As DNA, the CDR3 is TGTGCCAGCAGTTTTCGGGACAGGCACTATGGCTACACCTTC.

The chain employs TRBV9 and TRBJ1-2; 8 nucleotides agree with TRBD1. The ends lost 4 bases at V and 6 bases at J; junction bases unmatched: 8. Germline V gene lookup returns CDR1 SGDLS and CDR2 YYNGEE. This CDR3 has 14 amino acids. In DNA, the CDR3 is TGTGCCAGCAGCCCCCCGGGACAGGAGGATGGCTACACCTTC. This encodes CASSPPGQEDGYTF.

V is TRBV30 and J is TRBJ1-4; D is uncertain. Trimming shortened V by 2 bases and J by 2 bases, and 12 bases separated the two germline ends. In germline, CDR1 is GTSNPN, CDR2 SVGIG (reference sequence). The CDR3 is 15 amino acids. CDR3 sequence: CAWSSAFLTNEKLFF. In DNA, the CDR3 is TGTGCCTGGAGTTCCGCGTTCCTGACTAATGAAAAACTGTTTTTT.

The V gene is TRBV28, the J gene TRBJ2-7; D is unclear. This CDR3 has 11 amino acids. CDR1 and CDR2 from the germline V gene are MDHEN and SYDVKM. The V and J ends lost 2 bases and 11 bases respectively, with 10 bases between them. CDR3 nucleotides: TGTGCCAGCAGTTTACAGGTTAGGAAGTACTTC. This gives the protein CASSLQVRKYF.

DNA for the CDR3: TGTGCCAGCAGTCTCACCGGACAGGAAGCCCCTGAAGCTTTCTTT. This codes for CASSLTGQEAPEAFF. The chain joins TRBV28 to TRBJ1-1, with 7 positions matching TRBD1. Germline V lookup: CDR1 MDHEN, CDR2 SYDVKM. This CDR3 has 15 residues. The J segment lost 6 bases and the V segment lost 5 bases, leaving 12 bases of the junction unmatched.

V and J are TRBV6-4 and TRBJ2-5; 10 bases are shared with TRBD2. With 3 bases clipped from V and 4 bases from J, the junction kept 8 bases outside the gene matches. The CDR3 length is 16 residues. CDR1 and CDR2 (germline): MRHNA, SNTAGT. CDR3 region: CASSDPLAGVGETQYF. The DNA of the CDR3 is TGTGCCAGCAGTGATCCCCTAGCGGGAGTCGGAGAGACCCAGTACTTC.

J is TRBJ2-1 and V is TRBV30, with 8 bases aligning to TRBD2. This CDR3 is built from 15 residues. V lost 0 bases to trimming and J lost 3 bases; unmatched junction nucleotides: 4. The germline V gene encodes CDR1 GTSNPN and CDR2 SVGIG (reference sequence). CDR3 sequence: CAWSVGSGSYNEQFF. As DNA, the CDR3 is TGTGCCTGGAGTGTAGGGAGCGGGAGCTACAATGAGCAGTTCTTC.

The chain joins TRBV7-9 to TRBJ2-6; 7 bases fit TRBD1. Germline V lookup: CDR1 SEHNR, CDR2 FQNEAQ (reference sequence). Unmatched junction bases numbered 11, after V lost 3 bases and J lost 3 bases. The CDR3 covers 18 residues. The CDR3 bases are TGTGCCAGCAGCTTGAAAGATGCAGGGGGTGGTGGGGCCAACGTCCTGACTTTC. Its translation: CASSLKDAGGGGANVLTF.

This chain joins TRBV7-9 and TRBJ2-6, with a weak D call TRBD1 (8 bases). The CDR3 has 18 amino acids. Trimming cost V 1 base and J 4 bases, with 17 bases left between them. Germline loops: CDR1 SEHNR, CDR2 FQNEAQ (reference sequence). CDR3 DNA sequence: TGTGCCAGCAGCTTAGGGGGGGGCAGGGGGCCCGGGGCCAACGTCCTGACTTTC. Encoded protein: CASSLGGGRGPGANVLTF.

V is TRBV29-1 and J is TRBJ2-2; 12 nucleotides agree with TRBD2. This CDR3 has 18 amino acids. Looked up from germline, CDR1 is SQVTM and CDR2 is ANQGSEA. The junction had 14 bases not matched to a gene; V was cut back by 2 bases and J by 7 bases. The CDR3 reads CSVERLAGDGVSVGELFF. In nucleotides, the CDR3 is TGCAGCGTTGAAAGACTAGCGGGAGACGGTGTTTCGGTCGGGGAGCTGTTTTTT.

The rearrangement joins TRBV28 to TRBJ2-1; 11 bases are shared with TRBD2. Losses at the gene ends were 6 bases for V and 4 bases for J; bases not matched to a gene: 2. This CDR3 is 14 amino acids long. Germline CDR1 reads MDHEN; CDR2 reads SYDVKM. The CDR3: CASRRTSGYNEQFF. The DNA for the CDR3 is TGTGCCAGCAGAAGGACTAGCGGGTACAATGAGCAGTTCTTC.

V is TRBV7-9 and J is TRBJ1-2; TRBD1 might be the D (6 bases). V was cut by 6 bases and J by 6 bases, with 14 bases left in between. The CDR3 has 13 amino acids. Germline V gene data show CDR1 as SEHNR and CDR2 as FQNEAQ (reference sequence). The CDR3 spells CASSPQGWDGYTF. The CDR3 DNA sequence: TGTGCCAGCAGTCCTCAGGGGTGGGATGGCTACACCTTC.

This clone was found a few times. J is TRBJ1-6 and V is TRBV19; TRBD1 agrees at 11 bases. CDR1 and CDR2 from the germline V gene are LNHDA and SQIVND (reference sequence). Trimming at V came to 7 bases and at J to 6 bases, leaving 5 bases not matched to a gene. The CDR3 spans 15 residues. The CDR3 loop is CASKVGTGGNSPLHF. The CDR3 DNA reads TGTGCCAGTAAGGTTGGGACAGGGGGTAATTCACCCCTCCACTTT.

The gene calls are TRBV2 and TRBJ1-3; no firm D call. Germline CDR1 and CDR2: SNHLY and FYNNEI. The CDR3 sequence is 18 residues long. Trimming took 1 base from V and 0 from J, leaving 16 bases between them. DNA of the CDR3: TGTGCCAGCAGTGAAGGGGAGGGTCTCTATTCCTCTGGAAACACCATATATTTT. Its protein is CASSEGEGLYSSGNTIYF.

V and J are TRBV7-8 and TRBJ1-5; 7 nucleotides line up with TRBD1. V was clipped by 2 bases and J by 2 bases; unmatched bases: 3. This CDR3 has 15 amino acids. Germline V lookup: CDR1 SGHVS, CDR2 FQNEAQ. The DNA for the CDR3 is TGTGCCAGCAGCTTAAAAGGGGGCGGCAATCAGCCCCAGCATTTT. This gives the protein CASSLKGGGNQPQHF.